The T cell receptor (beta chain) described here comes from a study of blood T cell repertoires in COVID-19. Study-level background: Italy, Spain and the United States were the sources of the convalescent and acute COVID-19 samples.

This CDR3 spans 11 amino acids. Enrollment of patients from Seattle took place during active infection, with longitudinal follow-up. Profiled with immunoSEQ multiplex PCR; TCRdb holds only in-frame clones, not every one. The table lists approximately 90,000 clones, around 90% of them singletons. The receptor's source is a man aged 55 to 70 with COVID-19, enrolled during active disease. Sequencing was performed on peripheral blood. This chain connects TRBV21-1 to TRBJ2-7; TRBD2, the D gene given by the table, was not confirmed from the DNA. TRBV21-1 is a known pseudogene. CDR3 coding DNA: TGTGCCAGCAGCCTGTCCTACGAGCAGTACTTC. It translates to CASSLSYEQYF.